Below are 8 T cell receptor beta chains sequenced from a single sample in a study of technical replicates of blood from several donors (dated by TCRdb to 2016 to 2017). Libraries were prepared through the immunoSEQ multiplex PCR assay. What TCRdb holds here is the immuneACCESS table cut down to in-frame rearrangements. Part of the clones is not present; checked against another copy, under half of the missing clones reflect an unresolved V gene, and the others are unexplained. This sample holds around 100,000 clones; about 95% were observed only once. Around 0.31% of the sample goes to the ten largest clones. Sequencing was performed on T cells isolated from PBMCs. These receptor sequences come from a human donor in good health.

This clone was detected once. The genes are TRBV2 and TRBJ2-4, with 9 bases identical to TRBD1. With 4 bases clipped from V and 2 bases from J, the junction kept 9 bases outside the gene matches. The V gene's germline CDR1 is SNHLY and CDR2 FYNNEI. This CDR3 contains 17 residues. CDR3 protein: CASSGKGQGGTKNIQYF. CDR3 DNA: TGTGCCAGCAGTGGAAAGGGACAGGGTGGAACCAAAAACATTCAGTACTTC.

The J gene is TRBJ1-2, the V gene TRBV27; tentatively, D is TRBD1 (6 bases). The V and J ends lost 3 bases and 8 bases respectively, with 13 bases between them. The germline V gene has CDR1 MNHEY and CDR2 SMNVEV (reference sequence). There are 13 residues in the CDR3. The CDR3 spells CASSFSLQGGYTF. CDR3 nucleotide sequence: TGTGCCAGCAGTTTCTCTTTACAGGGAGGCTACACCTTC.

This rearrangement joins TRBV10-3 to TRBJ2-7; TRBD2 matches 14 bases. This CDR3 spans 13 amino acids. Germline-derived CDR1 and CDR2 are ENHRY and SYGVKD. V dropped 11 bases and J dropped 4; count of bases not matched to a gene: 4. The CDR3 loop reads CAVRTSGRYEQYF. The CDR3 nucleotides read TGTGCCGTTCGGACTAGCGGGAGGTACGAGCAGTACTTC.

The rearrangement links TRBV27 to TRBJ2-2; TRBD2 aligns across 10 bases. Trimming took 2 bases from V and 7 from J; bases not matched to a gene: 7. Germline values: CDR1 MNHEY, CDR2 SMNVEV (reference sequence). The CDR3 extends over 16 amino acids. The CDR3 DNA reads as TGTGCCAGCAGTTTACGGACTAGCGGTAATATCGGGGAGCTGTTTTTT. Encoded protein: CASSLRTSGNIGELFF.

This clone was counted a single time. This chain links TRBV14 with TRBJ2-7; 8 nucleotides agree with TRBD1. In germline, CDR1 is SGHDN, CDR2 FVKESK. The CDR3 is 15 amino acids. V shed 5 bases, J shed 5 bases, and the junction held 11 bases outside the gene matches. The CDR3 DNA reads TGTGCCAGCAGCGCCGGACAGGGCATTTTACACGAGCAGTACTTC. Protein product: CASSAGQGILHEQYF. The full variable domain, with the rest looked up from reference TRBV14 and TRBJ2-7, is EAGVTQFPSHSVIEKGQTVTLRCDPISGHDNLYWYRRVMGKEIKFLLHFVKESKQDESGMPNNRFLAERTGGTYSTLKVQPAELEDSGVYFCASSAGQGILHEQYFGPGTRLTVT.

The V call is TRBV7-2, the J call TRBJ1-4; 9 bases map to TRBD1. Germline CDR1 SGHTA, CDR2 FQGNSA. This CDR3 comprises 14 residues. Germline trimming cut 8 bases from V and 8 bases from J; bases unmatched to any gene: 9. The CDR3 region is CASGRTGAGEKLFF. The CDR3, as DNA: TGTGCCAGCGGACGGACAGGGGCTGGAGAAAAACTGTTTTTT.

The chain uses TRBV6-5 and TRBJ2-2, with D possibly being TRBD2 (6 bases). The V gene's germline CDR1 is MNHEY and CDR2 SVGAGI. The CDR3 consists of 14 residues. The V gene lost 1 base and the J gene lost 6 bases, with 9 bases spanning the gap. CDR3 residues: CASSYLTSAGELFF. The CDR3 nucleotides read TGTGCCAGCAGTTACTTGACTAGTGCCGGGGAGCTGTTTTTT.

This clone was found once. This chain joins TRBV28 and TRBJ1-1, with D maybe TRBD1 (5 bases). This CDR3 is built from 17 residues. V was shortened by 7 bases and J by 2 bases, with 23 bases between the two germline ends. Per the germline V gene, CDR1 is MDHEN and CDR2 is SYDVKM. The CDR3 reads CASNSLTGDGGNTEAFF. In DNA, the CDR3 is TGTGCCAGCAACAGTCTTACGGGGGACGGAGGAAACACTGAAGCTTTCTTT.